Presented here are 23 T cell receptor beta chains from one specimen sequenced in a study of cytomegalovirus exposure and HLA in healthy donors. Primers for the PCR totalled 60 Vbeta and 13 Jbeta. Profiling relied on immunoSEQ multiplex PCR, and the TCRdb table lists in-frame clones only, not all of them. The sample includes 60,000 to 80,000 clones, about 78% of them seen just once. Sample: PBMCs. Receptor source: a girl aged 5-17 years in good health and CMV-seropositive.

The CDR3 is CAWSVVGSSYEQYF. The DNA for the CDR3 is TGTGCCTGGAGTGTAGTTGGTAGCTCCTACGAGCAGTACTTC. The chain couples TRBV30 to TRBJ2-7; no firm D call. The CDR3 length is 14 residues. The germline V and J ends were trimmed by 0 bases and 0 bases, with 9 bases remaining between them. CDR1 GTSNPN and CDR2 SVGIG come from the germline V gene (reference sequence).

The chain uses TRBV4-3 and TRBJ2-7, with D tentatively TRBD2 (6 bases). With 1 base removed from V and 4 bases from J, the gap between germline ends came to 11 bases. Germline CDR1 and CDR2: LGHNA and YSLEER. This CDR3 region has 14 residues. CDR3: CASSQGTSSYEQYF. As DNA, the CDR3 is TGCGCCAGCAGCCAAGGAACTAGCTCTTACGAGCAGTACTTC.

The J gene is TRBJ2-2, the V gene TRBV29-1, with D perhaps matching TRBD1 (6 bases). Germline CDR1 SQVTM, CDR2 ANQGSEA. Trimming pared 7 bases from V and 6 bases from J, leaving 18 bases between. The CDR3 has 14 residues. The CDR3 bases are TGCAGCGCCATACCTACAGGGTTCCCCGGGGAGCTGTTTTTT. Translated: CSAIPTGFPGELFF.

The V call is TRBV6-5, the J call TRBJ2-3; 7 positions match TRBD1. V was pared by 6 bases and J by 0 bases, with 3 bases of the junction left unmatched. Germline lookup yields CDR1 MNHEY and CDR2 SVGAGI. The CDR3 contains 14 residues. CDR3 sequence (DNA): TGTGCCAGCAGGACAGGGATTAGCACAGATACGCAGTATTTT. Amino acids: CASRTGISTDTQYF.

The rearrangement links TRBV5-1 to TRBJ2-7; TRBD1 aligns across 8 bases. This CDR3 has 14 amino acids. The germline V gene has CDR1 SGHRS and CDR2 YFSETQ. V dropped 5 bases and J dropped 2; count of bases not matched to a gene: 6. The CDR3 coding sequence is TGCGCCAGCAGTTACGGACAGGGCCCCTACGAGCAGTACTTC. Its protein is CASSYGQGPYEQYF. The variable domain in full, with the rest retrieved from reference TRBV5-1 and TRBJ2-7, is KAGVTQTPRYLIKTRGQQVTLSCSPISGHRSVSWYQQTPGQGLQFLFEYFSETQRNKGNFPGRFSGRQFSNSRSEMNVSTLELGDSALYLCASSYGQGPYEQYFGPGTRLTVT.

V and J are TRBV30 and TRBJ2-7; 8 bases map to TRBD1. Germline V CDR1 and CDR2: GTSNPN, SVGIG (reference sequence). V shed 2 bases and J 3 bases; nucleotides not matched to a gene: 3. This CDR3 contains 13 residues. CDR3 DNA sequence: TGTGCCTGGAGTCCAGGGGGCTACTACGAGCAGTACTTC. Translation: CAWSPGGYYEQYF.

This clone was counted between two and nine times. J is TRBJ2-3 and V is TRBV6-1; 11 bases are shared with TRBD2. J lost 5 bases, V lost 6 bases, and 7 bases had no gene match. Per the germline V gene, CDR1 is MNHNS and CDR2 is SASEGT. This CDR3 comprises 15 residues. As DNA, the CDR3 is TGTGCCAGCAGGCTGACTAGCGGGGAGGGAGATACGCAGTATTTT. Translated: CASRLTSGEGDTQYF.

For the CDR3, the DNA is TGTGCCAGCAAACAGGGATCGAACACCGGGGAGCTGTTTTTT. Protein product: CASKQGSNTGELFF. The chain carries TRBV21-1 and TRBJ2-2; the table's D call TRBD1 went unverified against the DNA. TRBV21-1 is classified as a pseudogene. There are 14 residues in the CDR3.

This clone was counted once. V and J are TRBV28 and TRBJ2-5, with TRBD2 identical over 9 bases. The germline V gene encodes CDR1 MDHEN and CDR2 SYDVKM. V trimming: 6 bases; J trimming: 5 bases; junction bases outside the gene matches: 10. The CDR3 totals 15 residues. The CDR3, as DNA: TGTGCCAGCAGACCGAGCGGGGGGAGAGGGGAGACCCAGTACTTC. It codes for CASRPSGGRGETQYF. Complete variable domain (other parts from reference TRBV28 and TRBJ2-5): DVKVTQSSRYLVKRTGEKVFLECVQDMDHENMFWYRQDPGLGLRLIYFSYDVKMKEKGDIPEGYSVSREKKERFSLILESASTNQTSMYLCASRPSGGRGETQYFGPGTRLLVL.

The rearrangement joins TRBV6-5 to TRBJ1-2; D is uncertain. Trimming left V 7 bases short and J 8 bases short, with 14 bases between. Germline CDR1 and CDR2: MNHEY and SVGAGI. The length of the CDR3 is 12 residues. The DNA for the CDR3 is TGTGCCAGCACTAAAGGAGTCAGCGGCTACACCTTC. Protein: CASTKGVSGYTF.

The V and J genes are TRBV30 and TRBJ1-5; 7 bases line up with TRBD1. This CDR3 has 15 amino acids. CDR1 is GTSNPN, CDR2 SVGIG, per germline (reference sequence). With 4 bases clipped from V and 6 bases from J, the junction kept 12 bases outside the gene matches. The CDR3 sequence is CAWTTGQLDGQPQHF. The CDR3 DNA reads as TGTGCCTGGACCACGGGACAGTTAGACGGTCAGCCCCAGCATTTT.

This clone was recorded only once. The chain's CDR3 is CASSKPTNTGELFF. The DNA of the CDR3 is TGTGCCAGCAGCAAACCCACTAACACCGGGGAGCTGTTTTTT. The rearrangement links TRBV21-1 to TRBJ2-2; the table's D gene call, TRBD2, was not cross checked with the DNA. TRBV21-1 is labeled a pseudogene. There are 14 residues in the CDR3.

The rearrangement uses TRBV28 and TRBJ1-2, with 9 bases aligning to TRBD1. V shed 8 bases, J shed 3 bases, and the junction held 10 bases outside the gene matches. This CDR3 spans 15 amino acids. Germline V gene sequence: CDR1 MDHEN, CDR2 SYDVKM. The CDR3 region has the DNA TGTGCCAGCCTCGACCCGGGACAGGGTTACTATGGCTACACCTTC. Its protein product is CASLDPGQGYYGYTF.

The rearrangement uses TRBV6-6 and TRBJ2-7, with 7 bases lining up with TRBD2. Germline CDR1 reads MNHNY; CDR2 reads SVGAGI (reference sequence). This CDR3 is 12 amino acids long. V lost 8 bases and J lost 2; bases outside the gene matches: 3. CDR3 loop: CASWGGAYEQYF. The CDR3 DNA reads TGTGCCAGCTGGGGGGGGGCCTACGAGCAGTACTTC.

V and J are TRBV6-6 and TRBJ1-6, with D perhaps matching TRBD1 (5 bases). V lost 6 bases, J lost 7 bases, and 13 bases lay in between. The CDR3 covers 14 residues. Germline CDR1 MNHNY, CDR2 SVGAGI (reference sequence). The CDR3 DNA is TGTGCCAGCAGAAAACAGGCAAGGAATTCACCCCTCCACTTT. Protein: CASRKQARNSPLHF.

The chain uses TRBV6-1 and TRBJ1-2; a possible D gene is TRBD1 (6 bases). CDR1 MNHNS and CDR2 SASEGT come from the germline V gene. CDR3 length: 14 residues. Trimming took 7 bases from V and 4 from J, leaving 16 bases between them. CDR3: CASTSAGAAYGYTF. As DNA, the CDR3 is TGTGCCAGCACCTCGGCAGGGGCGGCCTATGGCTACACCTTC.

This clone was seen a handful of times. This chain uses TRBV25-1 with TRBJ2-3, with D possibly matching TRBD2 (5 bases). The CDR3 runs 14 residues. Trimming pared 4 bases from V and 2 bases from J, leaving 10 bases between. Germline V gives CDR1 MGHDK, CDR2 SYGVNS. The CDR3 DNA reads as TGTGCCAGCAGTGCCACGGAGGCCACAGATACGCAGTATTTT. Amino acids: CASSATEATDTQYF. Filled out from reference TRBV25-1 and TRBJ2-3, the complete variable domain reads EADIYQTPRYLVIGTGKKITLECSQTMGHDKMYWYQQDPGMELHLIHYSYGVNSTEKGDLSSESTVSRIRTEHFPLTLESARPSHTSQYLCASSATEATDTQYFGPGTRLTVL.

V is TRBV27 and J is TRBJ2-7; 8 bases align to TRBD2. Trimming cost V 2 bases and J 6 bases; bases outside gene matches: 3. The CDR3 sequence is 13 residues long. Germline V gene lookup returns CDR1 MNHEY and CDR2 SMNVEV (reference sequence). The CDR3 DNA is TGTGCCAGCAGTTTAGCGGGAGGCCCCGAGCAGTACTTC. Translated, it gives CASSLAGGPEQYF.

This chain connects TRBV7-2 to TRBJ2-7; D is perhaps TRBD2 (5 bases). Germline lookup yields CDR1 SGHTA and CDR2 FQGNSA. The CDR3 contains 14 residues. V was trimmed by 0 bases and J by 1 base, leaving 7 bases between them. CDR3 bases: TGTGCCAGCAGCTTAGCGGGAGTTTCCTACGAGCAGTACTTC. Translation: CASSLAGVSYEQYF.

The V call is TRBV5-1, the J call TRBJ2-7; no reliable D call. CDR3 size: 12 residues. The V gene lost 1 base and the J gene lost 5 bases, with 7 bases spanning the gap. CDR1 is SGHRS and CDR2 is YFSETQ in the germline V gene. The CDR3 nucleotides are TGCGCCAGCAGCTTGCAGCGAGACGAGCAGTACTTC. Translation: CASSLQRDEQYF.

The chain couples TRBV4-1 to TRBJ1-2; 9 bases map to TRBD1. V was clipped by 1 base and J by 5 bases; unmatched bases: 2. Germline V CDR1 and CDR2: MGHRA, YSYEKL. The CDR3 contains 14 residues. The CDR3 reads CASSQAGTGYGYTF. The CDR3 DNA reads TGCGCCAGCAGCCAAGCCGGGACAGGGTATGGCTACACCTTC.

This clone came up a few times. The chain carries TRBV5-6 and TRBJ1-6; 10 positions match TRBD1. J was trimmed by 18 bases and V by 2 bases; bases with no gene match: 5. The germline V gene has CDR1 SGHDT and CDR2 YYEEEE. This CDR3 spans 12 amino acids. The CDR3 sequence is CASSFGQGGNHF. CDR3 nucleotides: TGTGCCAGCAGCTTCGGACAGGGGGGCAACCACTTT.

This clone was seen only once. The chain links TRBV4-3 to TRBJ1-6, with 9 positions matching TRBD1. V was pared by 1 base and J by 7 bases, with 2 bases of the junction left unmatched. Germline V gene lookup returns CDR1 LGHNA and CDR2 YSLEER. CDR3 length: 15 residues. The CDR3 is CASSQADRGNSPLHF. Here the CDR3 DNA reads TGCGCCAGCAGCCAAGCCGACAGGGGGAATTCACCCCTCCACTTT.